The source of this T cell receptor beta chain is a study of shared clonotypes between healthy human individuals. Overall study findings and caveats: Rarefaction showed that sequencing of sorted subsets was incomplete (despite large depth).

Several immunoSEQ 96-well plates shared each subset's DNA, each plate a replicate. Profiling relied on immunoSEQ multiplex PCR, and the TCRdb table lists in-frame clones only, not all of them. Among 550,000 to 650,000 clones, roughly 96% were seen once, and the ten largest hold roughly 0.1%. Turning to this clone: The antigen is not known.

Naive CD8 cells were CD45RO-negative, positively selected for CCR7, excluding terminally differentiated effector memory CD45RA+ cells. The CDR3 contains 15 residues. Germline loops: CDR1 WSHSY, CDR2 SAAADI. Trimming removed 2 bases at V and 3 bases at J, with 12 bases between. The chain uses TRBV10-2 and TRBJ2-3; possible D gene TRBD2, 5 bases. Input material: naive CD8+ T cells sorted from blood. The source is a woman aged 30 to 39 in good health. CDR3 region: CASSEGEGLTDTQYF. DNA of the CDR3: TGCGCCAGCAGTGAGGGTGAGGGATTGACAGATACGCAGTATTTT.